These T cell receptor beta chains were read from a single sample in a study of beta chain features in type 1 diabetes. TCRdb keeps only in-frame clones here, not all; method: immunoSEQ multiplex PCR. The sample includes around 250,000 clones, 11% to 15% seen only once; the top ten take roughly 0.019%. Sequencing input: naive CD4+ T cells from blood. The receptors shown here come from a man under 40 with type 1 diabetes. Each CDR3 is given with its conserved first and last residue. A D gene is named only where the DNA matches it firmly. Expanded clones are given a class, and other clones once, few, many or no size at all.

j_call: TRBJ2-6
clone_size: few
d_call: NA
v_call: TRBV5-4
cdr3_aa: CASSLPGSGANVLTF
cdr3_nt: TGTGCCAGCAGCTTGCCAGGGTCTGGGGCCAACGTCCTGACTTTC

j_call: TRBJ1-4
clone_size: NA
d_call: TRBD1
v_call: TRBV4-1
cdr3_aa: CASSQDGPGQGNEKLFF
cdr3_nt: TGCGCCAGCAGCCAAGATGGCCCGGGACAGGGGAATGAAAAACTGTTTTTT

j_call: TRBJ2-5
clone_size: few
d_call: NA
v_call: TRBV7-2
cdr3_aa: CASSLLFETQYF
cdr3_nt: TGTGCCAGCAGCTTATTATTCGAGACCCAGTACTTC

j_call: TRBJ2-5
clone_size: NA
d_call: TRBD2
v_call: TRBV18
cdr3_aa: CASSPGLAPETQYF
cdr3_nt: TGTGCCAGCTCACCAGGACTAGCCCCAGAGACCCAGTACTTC

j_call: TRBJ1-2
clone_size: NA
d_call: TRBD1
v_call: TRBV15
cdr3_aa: CATSRQGANYGYTF
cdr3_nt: TGTGCCACCAGCAGGCAGGGGGCTAACTATGGCTACACCTTC

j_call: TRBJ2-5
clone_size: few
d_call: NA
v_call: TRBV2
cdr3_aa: CASSEGLTKTQYF
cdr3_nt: TGTGCCAGCAGTGAGGGGCTTACGAAGACCCAGTACTTC

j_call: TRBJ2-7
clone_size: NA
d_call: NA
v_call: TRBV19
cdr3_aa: CASSQRPFGSYEQYF
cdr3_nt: TGTGCCAGTAGTCAGCGCCCTTTTGGCTCCTACGAGCAGTACTTC

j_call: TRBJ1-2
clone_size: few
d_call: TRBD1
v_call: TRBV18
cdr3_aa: CASSPGQAGYGYTF
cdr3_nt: TGTGCCAGCTCACCTGGACAGGCCGGCTATGGCTACACCTTC

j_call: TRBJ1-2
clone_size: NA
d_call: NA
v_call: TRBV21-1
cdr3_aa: CASSKEDKTGAYGYTF
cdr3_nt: TGTGCCAGCAGCAAAGAGGACAAGACAGGGGCCTATGGCTACACCTTC

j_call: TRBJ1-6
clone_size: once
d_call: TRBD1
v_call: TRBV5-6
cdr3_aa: CASSLRTGESPLHF
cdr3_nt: TGTGCCAGCAGCTTGCGTACAGGGGAATCACCCCTCCACTTT

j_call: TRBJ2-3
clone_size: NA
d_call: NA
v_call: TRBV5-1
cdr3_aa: CASSLVLAPGGGTQYF
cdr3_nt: TGCGCCAGCAGCTTGGTTCTAGCCCCCGGAGGTGGTACGCAGTATTTT

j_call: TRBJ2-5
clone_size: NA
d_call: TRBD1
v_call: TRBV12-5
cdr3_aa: CASGRGGTGVGETQYF
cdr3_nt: TGTGCTAGTGGCCGTGGAGGGACAGGGGTCGGGGAGACCCAGTACTTC

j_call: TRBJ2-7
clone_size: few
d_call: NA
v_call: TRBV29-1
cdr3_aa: CSVEGGSDTYEQYF
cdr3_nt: TGCAGCGTTGAAGGAGGGAGTGACACCTACGAGCAGTACTTC

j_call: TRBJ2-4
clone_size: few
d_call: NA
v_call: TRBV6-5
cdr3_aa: CASTAVGDIQYF
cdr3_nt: TGTGCCAGCACCGCAGTCGGAGACATTCAGTACTTC

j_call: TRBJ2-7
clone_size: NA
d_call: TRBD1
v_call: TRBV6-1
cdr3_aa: CASSEPGQGSSYEQYF
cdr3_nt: TGTGCCAGCAGTGAACCGGGACAGGGGAGCTCCTACGAGCAGTACTTC

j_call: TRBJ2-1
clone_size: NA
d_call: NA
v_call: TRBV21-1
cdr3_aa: CASSKGTSLGRNEQFF
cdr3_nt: TGTGCCAGCAGCAAAGGTACTAGTCTGGGCCGCAATGAGCAGTTCTTC

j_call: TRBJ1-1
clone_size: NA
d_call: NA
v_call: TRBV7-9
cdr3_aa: CASSSPGRGTEAFF
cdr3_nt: TGTGCCAGCAGCTCCCCTGGCAGGGGCACTGAAGCTTTCTTT

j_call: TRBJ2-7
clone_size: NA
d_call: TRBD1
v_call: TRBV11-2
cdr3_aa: CASSLADRGRNEQYF
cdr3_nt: TGTGCCAGCAGTTTAGCAGACAGGGGGCGGAACGAGCAGTACTTC

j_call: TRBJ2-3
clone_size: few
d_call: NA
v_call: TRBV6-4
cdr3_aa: CASSDFYTDTQYF
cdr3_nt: TGTGCCAGCAGTGACTTCTACACAGATACGCAGTATTTT

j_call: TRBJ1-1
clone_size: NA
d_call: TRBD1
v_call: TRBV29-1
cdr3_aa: CSGSGQGSLRTEAFF
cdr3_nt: TGCAGCGGTTCGGGACAGGGGAGTCTAAGGACTGAAGCTTTCTTT

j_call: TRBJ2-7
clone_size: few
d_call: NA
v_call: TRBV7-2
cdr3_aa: CASSLSGYEQYF
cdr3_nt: TGTGCCAGCAGCTTATCGGGGTACGAGCAGTACTTC

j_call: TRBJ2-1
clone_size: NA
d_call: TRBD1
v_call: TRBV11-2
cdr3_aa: CASSLDVRQGSYNEQFF
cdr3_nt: TGTGCCAGCAGCTTAGATGTTAGACAGGGGTCCTACAATGAGCAGTTCTTC

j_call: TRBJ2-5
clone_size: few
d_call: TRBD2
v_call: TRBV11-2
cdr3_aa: CASSLEGLAMTQYF
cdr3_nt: TGTGCCAGCAGCTTAGAAGGACTAGCGATGACCCAGTACTTC

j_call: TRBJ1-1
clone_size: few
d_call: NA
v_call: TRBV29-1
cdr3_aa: CSATIATEAFF
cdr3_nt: TGCAGCGCTACTATTGCCACTGAAGCTTTCTTT

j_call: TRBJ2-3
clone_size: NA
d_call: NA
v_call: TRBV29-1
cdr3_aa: CSVPEGVPDTQYF
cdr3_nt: TGCAGCGTCCCTGAGGGGGTCCCAGATACGCAGTATTTT

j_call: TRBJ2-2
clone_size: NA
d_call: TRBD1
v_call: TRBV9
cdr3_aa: CASSVEGDRPTGELFF
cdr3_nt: TGTGCCAGCAGCGTGGAAGGGGACAGACCCACCGGGGAGCTGTTTTTT

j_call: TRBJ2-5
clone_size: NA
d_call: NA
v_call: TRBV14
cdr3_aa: CASSQDLLAQYF
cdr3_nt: TGTGCCAGCAGCCAAGATCTACTGGCCCAGTACTTC

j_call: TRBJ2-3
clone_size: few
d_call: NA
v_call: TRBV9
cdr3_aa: CASSVVAVADTQYF
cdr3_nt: TGTGCCAGCAGCGTAGTGGCAGTGGCTGATACGCAGTATTTT

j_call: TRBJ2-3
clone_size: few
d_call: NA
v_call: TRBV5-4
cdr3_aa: CASSQVKQGRADTQYF
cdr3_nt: TGTGCCAGCAGCCAGGTTAAACAGGGCAGGGCAGATACGCAGTATTTT

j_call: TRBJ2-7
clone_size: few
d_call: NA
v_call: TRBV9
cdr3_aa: CASSVNAQSPYEQYF
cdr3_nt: TGTGCCAGCAGCGTAAATGCTCAGTCCCCCTACGAGCAGTACTTC

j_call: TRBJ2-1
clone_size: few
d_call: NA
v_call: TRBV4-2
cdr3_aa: CASSQDEVPGINEQFF
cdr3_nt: TGTGCCAGCAGCCAAGATGAAGTGCCAGGGATTAATGAGCAGTTCTTC

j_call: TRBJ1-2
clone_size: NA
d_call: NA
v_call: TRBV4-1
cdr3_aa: CASSQGLLQGNYGYTF
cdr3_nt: TGCGCCAGCAGCCAAGGGCTTTTACAGGGAAACTATGGCTACACCTTC

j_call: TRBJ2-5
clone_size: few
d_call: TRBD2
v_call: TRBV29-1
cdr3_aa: CSVGGTSGGAEETQYF
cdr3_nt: TGCAGCGTTGGAGGGACTAGCGGGGGGGCCGAAGAGACCCAGTACTTC

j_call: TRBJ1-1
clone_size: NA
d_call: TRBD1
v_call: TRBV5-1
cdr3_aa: CASSLNRGNTEAFF
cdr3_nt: TGCGCCAGCAGCTTGAACAGGGGGAACACTGAAGCTTTCTTT

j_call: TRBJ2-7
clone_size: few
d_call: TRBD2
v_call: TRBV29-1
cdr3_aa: CSVEVGLAGYEQYF
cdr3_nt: TGCAGCGTTGAAGTAGGGCTAGCGGGGTACGAGCAGTACTTC

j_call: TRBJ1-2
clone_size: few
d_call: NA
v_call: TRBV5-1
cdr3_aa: CASSLDGSFIYGYTF
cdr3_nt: TGCGCCAGCAGCCTGGACGGTAGTTTTATCTATGGCTACACCTTC

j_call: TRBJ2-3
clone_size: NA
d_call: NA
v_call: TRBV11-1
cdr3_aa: CASSLGGGNADTQYF
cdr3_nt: TGTGCCAGCAGCTTAGGAGGCGGGAATGCAGATACGCAGTATTTT

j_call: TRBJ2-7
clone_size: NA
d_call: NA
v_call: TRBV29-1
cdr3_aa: CSATSGGPYEQYF
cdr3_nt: TGCAGCGCTACTTCCGGGGGTCCCTACGAGCAGTACTTC

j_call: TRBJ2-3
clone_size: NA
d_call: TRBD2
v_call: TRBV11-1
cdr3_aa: CASSLGTTAFTDTQYF
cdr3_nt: TGTGCCAGCAGCCTCGGGACTACCGCCTTCACAGATACGCAGTATTTT

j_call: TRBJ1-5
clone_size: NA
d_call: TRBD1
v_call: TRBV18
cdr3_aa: CASSPPGQGAQPQHF
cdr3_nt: TGTGCCAGCTCACCACCGGGACAGGGAGCGCAGCCCCAGCATTTT

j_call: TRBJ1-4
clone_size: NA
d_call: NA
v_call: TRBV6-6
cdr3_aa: CASSYSPDEKLFF
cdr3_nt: TGTGCCAGCAGTTACTCTCCGGATGAAAAACTGTTTTTT

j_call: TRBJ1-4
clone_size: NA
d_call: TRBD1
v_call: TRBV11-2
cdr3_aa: CASTTGGYEKLFF
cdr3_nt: TGTGCCAGCACCACAGGGGGCTATGAAAAACTGTTTTTT

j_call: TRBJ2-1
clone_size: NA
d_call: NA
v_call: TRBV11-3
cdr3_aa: CASSRPNEQFF
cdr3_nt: TGTGCCAGCAGCCGTCCCAATGAGCAGTTCTTC

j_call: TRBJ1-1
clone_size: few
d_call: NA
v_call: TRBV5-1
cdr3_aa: CASSFSGARGTEAFF
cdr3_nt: TGCGCCAGCAGCTTCTCAGGGGCCCGAGGCACTGAAGCTTTCTTT

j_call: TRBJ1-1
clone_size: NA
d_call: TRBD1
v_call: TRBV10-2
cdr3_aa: CASSVGQFMNTEAFF
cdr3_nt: TGCGCCAGCAGTGTGGGACAGTTCATGAACACTGAAGCTTTCTTT

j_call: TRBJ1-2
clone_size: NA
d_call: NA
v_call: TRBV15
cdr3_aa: CATSRDRVRGAGGYTF
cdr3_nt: TGTGCCACCAGCAGAGATCGAGTCAGGGGCGCTGGGGGCTACACCTTC

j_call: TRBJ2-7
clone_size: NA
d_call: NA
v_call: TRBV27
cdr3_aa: CASNFGPGGSYEQYF
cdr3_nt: TGTGCCAGCAACTTCGGTCCCGGCGGCTCCTACGAGCAGTACTTC

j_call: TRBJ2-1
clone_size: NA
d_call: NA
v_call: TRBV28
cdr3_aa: CASSSTSGADEQFF
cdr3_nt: TGTGCCAGCAGCTCAACTAGTGGTGCGGATGAGCAGTTCTTC

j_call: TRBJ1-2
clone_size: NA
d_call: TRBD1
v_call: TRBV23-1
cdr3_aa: CASSQSRQGVFYGYTF
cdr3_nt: TGCGCCAGCAGTCAATCGCGGCAGGGGGTTTTCTATGGCTACACCTTC

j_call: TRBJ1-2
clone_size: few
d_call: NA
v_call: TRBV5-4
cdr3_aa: CASSPDSSGLKGYTF
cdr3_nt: TGTGCCAGCAGCCCTGACAGTTCTGGATTGAAGGGCTACACCTTC

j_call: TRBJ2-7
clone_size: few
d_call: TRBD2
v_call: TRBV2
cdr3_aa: CASRETSGGAREQYF
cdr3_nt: TGTGCCAGCAGGGAGACTAGCGGGGGGGCAAGGGAGCAGTACTTC

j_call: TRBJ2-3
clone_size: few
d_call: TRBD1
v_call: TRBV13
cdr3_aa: CASSYRTGSTDTQYF
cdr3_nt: TGTGCCAGCAGCTACCGGACAGGGAGCACAGATACGCAGTATTTT

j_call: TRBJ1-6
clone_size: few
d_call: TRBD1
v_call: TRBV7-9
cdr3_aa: CASSFYRIGGLGSPLHF
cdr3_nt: TGTGCCAGCAGCTTTTACAGAATAGGGGGCCTCGGTTCACCCCTCCACTTT

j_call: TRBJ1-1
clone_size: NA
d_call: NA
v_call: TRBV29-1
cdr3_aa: CSVVVGPGNTEAFF
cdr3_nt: TGCAGCGTTGTTGTGGGGCCGGGGAACACTGAAGCTTTCTTT